These 12 T cell receptor beta chains were all obtained from the same sample, sequenced in a study of cytomegalovirus exposure and HLA in healthy donors. Use of 60 Vbeta and 13 Jbeta primers characterized the PCR. This table comes from immunoSEQ multiplex PCR, and its TCRdb copy is limited to in-frame clones, with some not included. The data show about 98,000 clones, less than 85% seen once. Sequenced sample: PBMCs. These receptors were collected from a man between 35 and 55 years old in good health and CMV-seronegative.

The CDR3 DNA reads TGTGCCAGCAGCGTAGAGTATACTCCCTCTAACTATGGCTACACCTTC. Its protein is CASSVEYTPSNYGYTF. The chain couples TRBV9 to TRBJ1-2; no firm D call. V was pared by 0 bases and J by 0 bases, with 12 bases between. The germline CDR1 and CDR2 sequences are SGDLS and YYNGEE. This CDR3 is 16 amino acids long.

The V gene is TRBV10-3, the J gene TRBJ1-2, with 9 bases matching TRBD1. The CDR3 is made up of 13 amino acids. Unmatched junction bases numbered 5, after V lost 6 bases and J lost 6 bases. Germline V lookup: CDR1 ENHRY, CDR2 SYGVKD. CDR3 in DNA: TGTGCCATCAGGGGACAGGGAGGCGATGGCTACACCTTC. Translating it yields CAIRGQGGDGYTF.

The chain has TRBV23-1 and TRBJ1-1, with 7 positions matching TRBD1. TRBV23-1 is annotated as an ORF whose role is uncertain. This CDR3 is 16 amino acids long. V lost 3 bases, J lost 0 bases, and 7 bases stayed unmatched. The CDR3 sequence: CASSHPLTGMNTEAFF. DNA for the CDR3: TGCGCCAGCAGTCATCCCCTGACAGGGATGAACACTGAAGCTTTCTTT.

The chain recombines TRBV18 with TRBJ2-7, with a possible D match to TRBD1 (6 bases). Between the trimmed V and J ends, which lost 2 bases and 5 bases, there was a span of 16 bases. Germline V lookup: CDR1 KGHSH, CDR2 LQKENI. There are 15 residues in the CDR3. In DNA form, the CDR3 reads TGTGCCAGCTCACCAACAGGGAAGTTGGGCCACGAGCAGTACTTC. Translating it yields CASSPTGKLGHEQYF.

The chain joins TRBV6-5 to TRBJ2-1; a weak D match, TRBD2 (5 bases). The CDR3 spans 13 residues. V shed 8 bases and J shed 4 bases, with 12 bases lying between them. CDR1 and CDR2 (germline): MNHEY, SVGAGI. The CDR3 is CASSSRVYNEQFF. The DNA of the CDR3 is TGTGCCAGCTCTAGCAGAGTATACAATGAGCAGTTCTTC.

This clone was observed a single time. Germline and junction disagree at one end, which may indicate a read error. The chain recombines TRBV2 with TRBJ1-2; D may be TRBD1 (5 bases). This CDR3 spans 16 amino acids. CDR1 is SNHLY, CDR2 FYNNEI, per germline. CDR3 sequence (DNA): TGTGCCAGCAATGAAAGGGGCAGTTTAGCTAACTATGGCTACACCTTC. It encodes CASNERGSLANYGYTF.

The J gene is TRBJ2-5, the V gene TRBV7-9; 9 bases line up with TRBD1. Gene TRBJ2-7 matches the end of the DNA better, so the J call may be wrong. The germline V gene encodes CDR1 SEHNR and CDR2 FQNEAQ (reference sequence). This CDR3 contains 16 residues. The CDR3 reads CASSFTGGAVTYEQYF. In nucleotides, the CDR3 is TGTGCCAGCAGCTTTACAGGGGGCGCGGTGACCTACGAGCAGTACTTC.

The V and J genes are TRBV5-1 and TRBJ1-3, with 7 bases matching TRBD1. Germline V lookup: CDR1 SGHRS, CDR2 YFSETQ. The CDR3 contains 16 residues. The trim removed 0 bases at V and 4 bases at J, leaving 7 bases unmatched. The CDR3: CASSLEIPTGGNTIYF. CDR3 DNA: TGCGCCAGCAGCTTGGAAATCCCGACAGGGGGAAACACCATATATTTT.

The sample holds a few counts of this clone. V gene TRBV21-1 combines with J gene TRBJ1-3; the table calls TRBD1, which could not be checked here. TRBV21-1 is flagged as a pseudogene. The CDR3 length is 18 residues. The CDR3 sequence is CASSYSEADTLSGNTIYF. CDR3 DNA sequence: TGTGCCAGCAGTTACTCCGAGGCGGACACCCTCTCTGGAAACACCATATATTTT.

This clone was picked up a small number of times. The junction departs from the called germline gene at one end, perhaps through a read error. In DNA form, the CDR3 reads TGTGCTAGCAGCCTTAGCGGGGGGGGCAATGAGCAGTTCTTC. Its translation is CASSLSGGGNEQFF. V and J are TRBV7-7 and TRBJ2-1; 11 nucleotides line up with TRBD2. Per germline, CDR1 SSHAT and CDR2 FNYEAQ (reference sequence). This CDR3 is 14 amino acids long.

The V and J genes are TRBV7-9 and TRBJ2-1; D is unclear. CDR1 is SEHNR and CDR2 is FQNEAQ in the germline V gene (reference sequence). V was cut by 3 bases and J by 4 bases, with 4 bases left in between. The CDR3 contains 12 residues. CDR3 sequence (DNA): TGTGCCAGCAGCTTGCAGTACAATGAGCAGTTCTTC. This gives the protein CASSLQYNEQFF.

The V call is TRBV19, the J call TRBJ2-7; 8 bases map to TRBD1. This CDR3 has 13 amino acids. J lost 5 bases, V lost 9 bases, and 9 bases had no gene match. CDR1 LNHDA and CDR2 SQIVND come from the germline V gene (reference sequence). CDR3 nucleotides: TGTGCCAGCAAACCCCAGGGGGCCCACGAGCAGTACTTC. This translates into CASKPQGAHEQYF.